These 23 T cell receptor beta chains share one sample of origin, sequenced in a study of blood T cell repertoires in COVID-19. The data were produced by immunoSEQ multiplex PCR, yet TCRdb's version contains in-frame clones alone and is incomplete. The repertoire holds 150,000 to 200,000 clones, with 65% to 80% as singletons. Input material: PBMCs or T cells enriched from blood (not recorded which). All receptors derive from a woman in her 50s with acute COVID-19.

This clone was counted between two and nine times. V gene TRBV19 combines with J gene TRBJ1-1; tentative D call: TRBD1 (5 bases). The CDR3 extends over 13 amino acids. The germline gives CDR1 LNHDA, CDR2 SQIVND (reference sequence). Trimming pared 8 bases from V and 8 bases from J, leaving 18 bases between. CDR3 sequence: CASSPWRDAEAFF. In DNA, the CDR3 is TGTGCCAGTTCCCCATGGCGGGACGCCGAAGCTTTCTTT. Variable domain in full (rest from reference TRBV19 and TRBJ1-1): DGGITQSPKYLFRKEGQNVTLSCEQNLNHDAMYWYRQDPGQGLRLIYYSQIVNDFQKGDIAEGYSVSREKKESFPLTVTSAQKNPTAFYLCASSPWRDAEAFFGQGTRLTVV.

The chain carries TRBV7-2 and TRBJ2-1; 12 bases are shared with TRBD2. The CDR3 has 16 residues. V lost 2 bases to trimming and J lost 9 bases; unmatched junction nucleotides: 8. Per germline, CDR1 SGHTA and CDR2 FQGNSA. CDR3 loop: CASSLRLAGGHTEQFF. CDR3 DNA: TGTGCCAGCAGCTTACGGCTAGCGGGGGGGCATACTGAGCAGTTCTTC.

V and J are TRBV7-8 and TRBJ2-1, with 12 bases matching TRBD2. V was clipped by 5 bases and J by 0 bases; unmatched bases: 11. The CDR3 runs 19 residues. Germline V lookup: CDR1 SGHVS, CDR2 FQNEAQ. CDR3 sequence (DNA): TGTGCCAGCAGCCCACGGACTAGCGGGGTGATCAGCTCCTACAATGAGCAGTTCTTC. Amino acids: CASSPRTSGVISSYNEQFF. The full variable domain, completed using reference TRBV7-8 and TRBJ2-1, is GAGVSQSPRYKVAKRGQDVALRCDPISGHVSLFWYQQALGQGPEFLTYFQNEAQLDKSGLPSDRFFAERPEGSVSTLKIQRTQQEDSAVYLCASSPRTSGVISSYNEQFFGPGTRLTVL.

The chain carries TRBV11-1 and TRBJ2-1; a possible D gene is TRBD2 (5 bases). Between the trimmed V and J ends, which lost 1 base and 5 bases, there was a span of 15 bases. The CDR3 spans 16 residues. CDR1 SGHAT and CDR2 FQDESV come from the germline V gene (reference sequence). CDR3 protein: CASSLDSRAEDNEQFF. The CDR3 DNA sequence: TGTGCCAGCAGCTTAGACTCGCGAGCGGAGGACAATGAGCAGTTCTTC.

J is TRBJ1-4 and V is TRBV5-1; D is possibly TRBD1 (5 bases). Trimming took off 1 base at V and 8 bases at J, with 12 bases between the two ends. Germline CDR1 reads SGHRS; CDR2 reads YFSETQ. The CDR3 is made up of 14 amino acids. CDR3 bases: TGCGCCAGCAGCTTGCTTAGGGAGGGGGAAAAACTGTTTTTT. Its translation is CASSLLREGEKLFF.

Notes on this clone: This specimen includes other DNA sequences encoding the same CDR3. The chain joins TRBV18 to TRBJ2-2, with D hard to call. Germline lookup yields CDR1 KGHSH and CDR2 LQKENI. With 3 bases removed from V and 5 bases from J, the gap between germline ends came to 7 bases. This CDR3 comprises 13 residues. The CDR3, as DNA: TGTGCCAGCTCACCTGGCTTGACCGGGGAGCTGTTTTTT. It translates to CASSPGLTGELFF.

Of note for this clone: Different DNA sequences within this sample yield the same CDR3. The chain recombines TRBV28 with TRBJ1-1; possible D gene TRBD1, 6 bases. In germline, CDR1 is MDHEN, CDR2 SYDVKM. The ends were cut back, 6 bases at V and 7 bases at J, with 9 bases in the middle. The CDR3 loop spans 11 amino acids. CDR3 amino acids: CASRLQGEAFF. CDR3 sequence (DNA): TGTGCCAGCAGGCTACAGGGTGAAGCTTTCTTT.

V gene TRBV6-1 combines with J gene TRBJ1-1; possible D gene TRBD1, 5 bases. The CDR3 runs to 16 residues. In germline, CDR1 is MNHNS, CDR2 SASEGT. The ends were cut back, 0 bases at V and 5 bases at J, with 16 bases in the middle. The DNA of the CDR3 is TGTGCCAGCAGTGAAGCGAGTCCAGGGCTGGGAACTGAAGCTTTCTTT. The encoded protein is CASSEASPGLGTEAFF.

The sample holds a few counts of this clone. The chain recombines TRBV24-1 with TRBJ2-2; possibly TRBD2 for D (6 bases). Germline V gene data show CDR1 as KGHDR and CDR2 as SFDVKD. This CDR3 has 16 residues. V lost 4 bases, J lost 1 base, and 12 bases lay in between. CDR3 loop: CATSDGGTKNTGELFF. CDR3 nucleotide sequence: TGTGCCACCAGTGACGGGGGAACTAAGAACACCGGGGAGCTGTTTTTT.

The V gene is TRBV2, the J gene TRBJ1-4, with a tentative D call TRBD1 (5 bases). V was clipped by 5 bases and J by 1 base, with 11 bases between them. The CDR3 has 15 residues. Germline V gives CDR1 SNHLY, CDR2 FYNNEI. CDR3 residues: CASSTGLGTNEKLFF. The CDR3 nucleotides are TGTGCCAGCAGTACGGGACTAGGAACTAATGAAAAACTGTTTTTT.

CDR3 region: CASSLGGLAFTGELFF. CDR3 DNA sequence: TGTGCCAGCAGCTTGGGGGGACTAGCTTTCACCGGGGAGCTGTTTTTT. The J gene is TRBJ2-2, the V gene TRBV5-8; 9 bases map to TRBD2. The CDR3 loop spans 16 amino acids. The junction had 4 bases not matched to a gene; V was cut back by 0 bases and J by 4 bases. CDR1 and CDR2 (germline): SGHTS, YDEGEE.

V and J are TRBV29-1 and TRBJ2-1, with 12 bases that match TRBD1. Germline V gene lookup returns CDR1 SQVTM and CDR2 ANQGSEA. CDR3 length: 15 residues. The junction had 4 bases not matched to a gene; V was cut back by 2 bases and J by 5 bases. The CDR3 reads CSVELRDRGHNEQFF. The CDR3 DNA sequence: TGCAGCGTTGAACTCCGGGACAGGGGGCACAATGAGCAGTTCTTC.

This chain connects TRBV18 to TRBJ1-3; 7 bases line up with TRBD1. Germline-derived CDR1 and CDR2 are KGHSH and LQKENI. V shed 5 bases, J shed 0 bases, and the junction held 16 bases outside the gene matches. This CDR3 is built from 19 residues. CDR3: CASSELEGTVKFSGNTIYF. The DNA of the CDR3 is TGTGCCAGCTCAGAACTTGAAGGGACAGTAAAATTCTCTGGAAACACCATATATTTT.

This clone showed up just once. For the CDR3, the DNA is TGTGCCAGCAGTTCGCAGGGACAGGAAGCTTTCTTT. Its translation is CASSSQGQEAFF. This chain links TRBV6-2 or TRBV6-3 with TRBJ1-1; the match to TRBD1 covers 7 bases. This CDR3 region has 12 residues. Germline assignment: CDR1 MNHEY and CDR2 SVGEGT. The ends lost 4 bases at V and 8 bases at J; junction bases unmatched: 4.

The gene calls are TRBV7-8 and TRBJ1-1, with D unclear. V was cut by 5 bases and J by 1 base, with 14 bases left in between. Germline CDR1 reads SGHVS; CDR2 reads FQNEAQ. The CDR3 is made up of 15 amino acids. The CDR3 loop is CASSPIMPGNTEAFF. CDR3 coding DNA: TGTGCCAGCAGCCCAATCATGCCGGGGAACACTGAAGCTTTCTTT.

The chain recombines TRBV10-2 with TRBJ1-5; 10 bases map to TRBD1. Trimming cost V 3 bases and J 6 bases; bases outside gene matches: 2. The CDR3 totals 14 residues. Germline assignment: CDR1 WSHSY and CDR2 SAAADI. CDR3 sequence: CASSEGTGVQPQHF. CDR3 in DNA: TGCGCCAGCAGTGAAGGGACAGGGGTTCAGCCCCAGCATTTT.

In nucleotides, the CDR3 is TGTGCCAGCATCCAGACAGGGGGGAATGAAAAACTGTTTTTT. It is translated as CASIQTGGNEKLFF. V gene TRBV28 combines with J gene TRBJ1-4; 9 nucleotides line up with TRBD1. CDR1 MDHEN and CDR2 SYDVKM come from the germline V gene. Germline trimming cut 7 bases from V and 5 bases from J; bases unmatched to any gene: 5. The CDR3 has 14 residues.

The V gene is TRBV6-5, the J gene TRBJ1-2, with D uncertain. This CDR3 is 14 amino acids long. Germline-derived CDR1 and CDR2 are MNHEY and SVGAGI. V lost 5 bases and J lost 6, with 16 bases in between. CDR3 DNA sequence: TGTGCCAGCAGTACTGACGGGGAGGTGGATGGCTACACCTTC. Translation gives CASSTDGEVDGYTF.

Concerning this clone: The same CDR3 also results from other DNA sequences found in this sample. The chain has TRBV5-1 and TRBJ1-5; TRBD1 matches at 7 bases. Looked up from germline, CDR1 is SGHRS and CDR2 is YFSETQ. Losses at the gene ends were 4 bases for V and 3 bases for J; bases not matched to a gene: 4. This CDR3 has 14 amino acids. CDR3 loop: CASSLGQPNQPQHF. As DNA, the CDR3 is TGCGCCAGCAGCCTGGGACAGCCCAATCAGCCCCAGCATTTT.

The V call is TRBV7-8, the J call TRBJ1-4; possible D gene TRBD1, 5 bases. Looked up from germline, CDR1 is SGHVS and CDR2 is FQNEAQ. The V end lost 5 bases, the J end lost 0 bases, and 10 bases lay between the germline ends. The CDR3 consists of 15 residues. This CDR3 reads CASSTQGSTNEKLFF. The CDR3 DNA is TGTGCCAGCAGCACTCAGGGATCAACTAATGAAAAACTGTTTTTT.

V usage is TRBV28 and J usage is TRBJ1-1; 10 positions agree with TRBD1. Germline V gene sequence: CDR1 MDHEN, CDR2 SYDVKM. This CDR3 is 15 amino acids long. V lost 6 bases, J lost 7 bases, and 11 bases stayed unmatched. The CDR3 protein is CASSPPGQGRSEAFF. CDR3 DNA sequence: TGTGCCAGCAGCCCCCCGGGACAGGGGAGAAGTGAAGCTTTCTTT.

The CDR3 loop reads CASSPFGQVQETQYF. The CDR3 DNA reads TGTGCCAGCAGCCCCTTCGGACAGGTTCAAGAGACCCAGTACTTC. The chain combines TRBV7-6 with TRBJ2-5, with 7 positions matching TRBD1. Germline V lookup: CDR1 SGHVS, CDR2 FNYEAQ. After removal of 5 bases from V and 2 bases from J, the junction contained 8 bases not matched to a gene. This CDR3 spans 15 amino acids.

The rearrangement links TRBV6-5 to TRBJ2-3; D might be TRBD2 (5 bases). The CDR3 sequence is 13 residues long. V was pared by 11 bases and J by 2 bases, with 14 bases between. CDR1 and CDR2 from the germline V gene are MNHEY and SVGAGI. The CDR3, as DNA: TGTGCCTTAGGCGCGGAGGACACAGATACGCAGTATTTT. Translated, it gives CALGAEDTDTQYF.